The 26 T cell receptor beta chains reported below all come from one sample, sequenced in a study of T-cell memory formation after mild COVID-19. TCRdb reprocessed the 5' RACE reads with MiXCR, giving one entry per CDR3 protein. This table has 200,000 to 250,000 distinct CDR3 sequences, around 27% appearing once. The material sequenced was PBMCs or a T cell subset sorted from them (not recorded which). The receptor source for this set is an adult woman who had mild COVID-19 (a few samples of this study predate the infection). Cell type and time point are not known.

The chain couples TRBV20-1 to TRBJ1-3, with D tentatively TRBD1 (5 bases). V was trimmed by 6 bases and J by 4 bases, leaving 13 bases between them. This CDR3 is built from 13 residues. The germline CDR1 and CDR2 sequences are DFQATT and SNEGSKA (reference sequence). Here the CDR3 reads CSAGGTVGNTIYF. CDR3 coding DNA: TGCAGTGCGGGAGGGACCGTAGGAAACACCATATATTTT.

V gene TRBV6-6 combines with J gene TRBJ1-1; 8 bases match TRBD1. Per germline, CDR1 MNHNY and CDR2 SVGAGI (reference sequence). This CDR3 region has 13 residues. The ends lost 7 bases at V and 4 bases at J; junction bases unmatched: 5. CDR3: CASMGQEGTEAFF. The CDR3 DNA reads TGTGCCAGCATGGGACAGGAGGGCACTGAAGCTTTCTTT.

The rearrangement links TRBV7-3 to TRBJ2-7, with 7 nucleotides matching TRBD1. There are 16 residues in the CDR3. Germline V lookup: CDR1 SGHTA, CDR2 FQGTGA. Germline trimming cut 5 bases from V and 6 bases from J; bases unmatched to any gene: 16. CDR3 amino acids: CASSGHSGTAPFEQYF. CDR3 nucleotide sequence: TGTGCCAGCAGCGGGCATTCCGGGACAGCTCCTTTCGAGCAGTACTTC.

The genes are TRBV12-3 or TRBV12-4 and TRBJ2-1; 7 bases are shared with TRBD2. With V trimmed by 4 bases and J by 8 bases, 2 bases remained unmatched. CDR3 length equals 12 residues. The CDR3 DNA reads TGTGCCAGCAGTTCGGCGGGGGATGAGCAGTTCTTC. Translation gives CASSSAGDEQFF.

CDR3 protein: CASSYGGEGYEQYF. DNA for the CDR3: TGTGCCAGCAGTTACGGGGGGGAAGGCTACGAGCAGTACTTC. V is TRBV6-6 and J is TRBJ2-7; 7 positions match TRBD2. The CDR3 has 14 residues. Germline loops: CDR1 MNHNY, CDR2 SVGAGI (reference sequence). Trimming removed 2 bases from V and 3 bases from J; junction bases left unmatched: 4.

This clonotype was seen more than once but under ten times. This chain connects TRBV5-1 to TRBJ2-3, with 8 bases matching TRBD2. The CDR3 loop spans 17 amino acids. The junction had 12 bases not matched to a gene; V was cut back by 4 bases and J by 2 bases. Germline V CDR1 and CDR2: SGHRS, YFSETQ. The chain's CDR3 is CASSPGTRSSVTDTQYF. In nucleotides, the CDR3 is TGCGCCAGCAGCCCTGGGACTAGATCGTCTGTCACAGATACGCAGTATTTT.

This chain uses TRBV5-1 with TRBJ2-3; D remains ambiguous. This CDR3 region has 14 residues. With 0 bases removed from V and 4 bases from J, the gap between germline ends came to 9 bases. Germline V gene sequence: CDR1 SGHRS, CDR2 YFSETQ. The CDR3 nucleotides read TGCGCCAGCAGCTTGGTCATGTACCCAGATACGCAGTATTTT. Residues: CASSLVMYPDTQYF.

This clonotype came up a few times. The rearrangement joins TRBV12-3 or TRBV12-4 to TRBJ1-5, with 8 bases that match TRBD1. The CDR3 loop spans 15 amino acids. With 3 bases clipped from V and 11 bases from J, the junction kept 12 bases outside the gene matches. The CDR3 nucleotides are TGTGCCAGCAGTTTGGACGGACAGGGACTTTCGACCCAGCATTTT. It translates to CASSLDGQGLSTQHF.

The rearrangement joins TRBV28 to TRBJ2-3; TRBD2 matches at 13 bases. V lost 2 bases, J lost 5 bases, and 7 bases stayed unmatched. Germline CDR1 reads MDHEN; CDR2 reads SYDVKM. This CDR3 has 17 amino acids. As DNA, the CDR3 is TGTGCCAGCAGTTTAGCCCGACTAGCGGGGGGCATAGATACGCAGTATTTT. Translating gives CASSLARLAGGIDTQYF. The full variable domain, in which reference TRBV28 and TRBJ2-3 provide the parts outside the CDR3, is DVKVTQSSRYLVKRTGEKVFLECVQDMDHENMFWYRQDPGLGLRLIYFSYDVKMKEKGDIPEGYSVSREKKERFSLILESASTNQTSMYLCASSLARLAGGIDTQYFGPGTRLTVL.

This clonotype was recorded a few times. The rearrangement joins TRBV2 to TRBJ2-1; D unresolved. V shed 7 bases and J shed 0 bases, with 10 bases lying between them. This CDR3 is 14 amino acids long. Germline loops: CDR1 SNHLY, CDR2 FYNNEI. The CDR3 DNA reads as TGTGCCAGCATCTCGCCATCCTCCTACAATGAGCAGTTCTTC. It is translated as CASISPSSYNEQFF.

The V gene is TRBV5-1, the J gene TRBJ2-1; TRBD2 aligns across 13 bases. The V and J ends lost 4 bases and 6 bases, in that order; junction bases with no gene match: 4. In germline, CDR1 is SGHRS, CDR2 YFSETQ. The CDR3 covers 15 residues. Here the CDR3 reads CASSPLAGGFNEQFF. DNA of the CDR3: TGCGCCAGCAGCCCACTAGCGGGAGGGTTCAATGAGCAGTTCTTC.

A few counts support this clonotype. The chain has TRBV5-6 and TRBJ2-7, with 7 bases fitting TRBD1. Germline values: CDR1 SGHDT, CDR2 YYEEEE. This CDR3 is 14 amino acids long. Trimming removed 5 bases from V and 7 bases from J; junction bases left unmatched: 12. Here the CDR3 DNA reads TGTGCCAGCAGGGGGACAGTCCCGTATCAGGAGCAGTACTTC. Translation gives CASRGTVPYQEQYF.

This clonotype has a handful of counts. The V call is TRBV13, the J call TRBJ1-1; D remains ambiguous. Germline V gene sequence: CDR1 PRHDT, CDR2 FYEKMQ (reference sequence). This CDR3 has 11 amino acids. Trimming shortened V by 7 bases and J by 1 base, and 4 bases separated the two germline ends. DNA of the CDR3: TGTGCCAGCAAGGGGAACACTGAAGCTTTCTTT. It yields the protein CASKGNTEAFF.

The rearrangement joins TRBV7-3 to TRBJ2-1; possible D gene TRBD1, 5 bases. Germline CDR1 and CDR2: SGHTA and FQGTGA. This CDR3 has 13 amino acids. Trimming took 2 bases from V and 10 from J, leaving 12 bases between them. CDR3 nucleotides: TGTGCCAGCAGCTTATTCAGGGCTGGCGAGCAGTTCTTC. Its translation is CASSLFRAGEQFF.

The chain is built from TRBV6-5 and TRBJ2-3; D gene ambiguous. Germline assignment: CDR1 MNHEY and CDR2 SVGAGI. The ends were cut back, 6 bases at V and 4 bases at J, with 8 bases in the middle. The CDR3 runs to 12 residues. The CDR3 DNA reads as TGTGCCAGCAGGGGGTGGCCAGATACGCAGTATTTT. It encodes CASRGWPDTQYF.

This rearrangement joins TRBV7-9 to TRBJ2-7; D is unresolved. Trimming shortened V by 6 bases and J by 6 bases, and 15 bases separated the two germline ends. The CDR3 runs to 13 residues. In germline, CDR1 is SEHNR, CDR2 FQNEAQ (reference sequence). DNA for the CDR3: TGTGCCAGCAGGCCCCGTGGGTCGGGCGAGCAGTACTTC. Amino acid sequence: CASRPRGSGEQYF.

The chain links TRBV5-1 to TRBJ1-1; D gene ambiguous. V lost 6 bases, J lost 0 bases, and 9 bases lay in between. CDR1 is SGHRS, CDR2 YFSETQ, per germline. The CDR3 is made up of 13 amino acids. The DNA for the CDR3 is TGCGCCAGCAAAGCTTATGTGAACACTGAAGCTTTCTTT. Translation gives CASKAYVNTEAFF.

The rearrangement uses TRBV3-1 and TRBJ1-1, with 11 bases lining up with TRBD1. Trimming removed 0 bases from V and 10 bases from J; junction bases left unmatched: 4. The length of the CDR3 is 14 residues. The germline V gene has CDR1 LGHDT and CDR2 YNNKEL (reference sequence). The DNA for the CDR3 is TGTGCCAGCAGCCAAGAGGGGACAGGGGGAAGAGCTTTCTTT. This sequence encodes CASSQEGTGGRAFF. Drawing the rest from reference TRBV3-1 and TRBJ1-1, the complete variable domain is DTAVSQTPKYLVTQMGNDKSIKCEQNLGHDTMYWYKQDSKKFLKIMFSYNNKELIINETVPNRFSPKSPDKAHLNLHINSLELGDSAVYFCASSQEGTGGRAFFGQGTRLTVV.

The V call is TRBV2, the J call TRBJ1-5; TRBD1 might be the D (5 bases). CDR1 and CDR2 from the germline V gene are SNHLY and FYNNEI. The CDR3 spans 15 residues. The V gene lost 5 bases and the J gene lost 3 bases, with 14 bases spanning the gap. The CDR3 here is CASSPQGNINQPQHF. The CDR3 region has the DNA TGTGCCAGCAGTCCTCAGGGAAACATCAATCAGCCCCAGCATTTT.

The rearrangement links TRBV12-3 or TRBV12-4 to TRBJ1-6, with 10 bases aligning to TRBD1. The length of the CDR3 is 13 residues. Trimming removed 4 bases from V and 14 bases from J; junction bases left unmatched: 5. The CDR3 DNA reads as TGTGCCAGCAGTTCGAGACAGGGGGCTTCCCTCCACTTT. Protein product: CASSSRQGASLHF.

This clonotype was seen more than once but under ten times. This chain uses TRBV18 with TRBJ2-1, with D hard to call. Trimming took off 3 bases at V and 3 bases at J, with 12 bases between the two ends. Germline loops: CDR1 KGHSH, CDR2 LQKENI. This CDR3 region has 15 residues. The CDR3 DNA sequence: TGTGCCAGCTCACCGGTCGAGGCCGGCTACAATGAGCAGTTCTTC. Encoded protein: CASSPVEAGYNEQFF.

The rearrangement joins TRBV4-1 to TRBJ2-7; tentatively, D is TRBD2 (6 bases). The V and J ends lost 1 base and 5 bases respectively, with 18 bases between them. From germline, CDR1 is MGHRA and CDR2 YSYEKL. The CDR3 extends over 16 amino acids. For the CDR3, the DNA is TGCGCCAGCAGCCAAGGACTAGGAAAAACTGATCACGAGCAGTACTTC. Translating it yields CASSQGLGKTDHEQYF.

V and J are TRBV12-3 or TRBV12-4 and TRBJ2-5; perhaps TRBD1 as D (5 bases). V was cut by 2 bases and J by 9 bases, with 7 bases left in between. This CDR3 region has 11 residues. The CDR3 loop is CASSLIGAQYF. The CDR3 DNA reads TGTGCCAGCAGTTTAATAGGGGCCCAGTACTTC.

Written as DNA, the CDR3 is TGCGCCAGCAGCCCGGGACAGGGGGCGGGAGAAGCTTTCTTT. Amino acid sequence: CASSPGQGAGEAFF. The rearrangement uses TRBV4-3 and TRBJ1-1; the match to TRBD1 covers 12 bases. CDR1 is LGHNA, CDR2 YSLEER, per germline. CDR3 length: 14 residues. V lost 4 bases, J lost 8 bases, and 5 bases stayed unmatched.

This clonotype came up a few times. The chain couples TRBV4-2 to TRBJ2-1; 7 bases match TRBD2. Germline assignment: CDR1 LGHNA and CDR2 YNFKEQ. The junction had 7 bases not matched to a gene; V was cut back by 0 bases and J by 8 bases. The CDR3 extends over 15 amino acids. The CDR3 coding sequence is TGTGCCAGCAGCCAAGAAGGTCTAGCGGCTTATGAGCAGTTCTTC. Encoded protein: CASSQEGLAAYEQFF.

The V call is TRBV12-3 or TRBV12-4, the J call TRBJ1-1; D is uncertain. The CDR3 is made up of 14 amino acids. The ends were cut back, 4 bases at V and 0 bases at J, with 9 bases in the middle. For the CDR3, the DNA is TGTGCCAGCAGTTGGTGGTCAATGAACACTGAAGCTTTCTTT. This codes for CASSWWSMNTEAFF.